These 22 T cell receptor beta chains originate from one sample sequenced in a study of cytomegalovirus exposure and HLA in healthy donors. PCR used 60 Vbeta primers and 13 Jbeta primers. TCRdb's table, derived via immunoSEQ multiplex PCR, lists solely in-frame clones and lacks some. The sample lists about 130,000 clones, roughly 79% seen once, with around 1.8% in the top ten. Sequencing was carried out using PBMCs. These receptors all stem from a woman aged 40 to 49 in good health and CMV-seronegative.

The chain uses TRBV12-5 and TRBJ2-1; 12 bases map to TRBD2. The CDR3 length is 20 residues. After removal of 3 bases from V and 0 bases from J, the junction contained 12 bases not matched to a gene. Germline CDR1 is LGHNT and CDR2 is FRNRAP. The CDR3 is CASGFLAGGPLPPSYNEQFF. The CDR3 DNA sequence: TGTGCTAGTGGTTTTCTAGCGGGGGGGCCCCTGCCCCCCTCCTACAATGAGCAGTTCTTC.

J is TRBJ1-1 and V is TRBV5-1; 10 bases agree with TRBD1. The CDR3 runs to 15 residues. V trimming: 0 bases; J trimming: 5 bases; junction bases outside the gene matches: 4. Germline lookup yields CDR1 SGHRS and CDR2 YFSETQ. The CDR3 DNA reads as TGCGCCAGCAGCTTGGTTCCGGGACAGGGGACTGAAGCTTTCTTT. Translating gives CASSLVPGQGTEAFF. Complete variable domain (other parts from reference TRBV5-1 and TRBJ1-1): KAGVTQTPRYLIKTRGQQVTLSCSPISGHRSVSWYQQTPGQGLQFLFEYFSETQRNKGNFPGRFSGRQFSNSRSEMNVSTLELGDSALYLCASSLVPGQGTEAFFGQGTRLTVV.

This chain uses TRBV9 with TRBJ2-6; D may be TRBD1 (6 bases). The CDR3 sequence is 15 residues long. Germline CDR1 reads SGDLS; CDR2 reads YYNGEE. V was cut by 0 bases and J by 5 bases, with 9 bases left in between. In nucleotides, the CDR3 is TGTGCCAGCAGCGTAGCAGGGGTTTGGGCCAACGTCCTGACTTTC. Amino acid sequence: CASSVAGVWANVLTF.

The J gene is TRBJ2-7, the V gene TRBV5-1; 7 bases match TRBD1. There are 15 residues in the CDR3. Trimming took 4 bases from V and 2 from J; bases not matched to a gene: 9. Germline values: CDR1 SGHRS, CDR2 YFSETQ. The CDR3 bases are TGCGCCAGCAGCCCGGTATGGGGACAGACCTACGAGCAGTACTTC. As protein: CASSPVWGQTYEQYF.

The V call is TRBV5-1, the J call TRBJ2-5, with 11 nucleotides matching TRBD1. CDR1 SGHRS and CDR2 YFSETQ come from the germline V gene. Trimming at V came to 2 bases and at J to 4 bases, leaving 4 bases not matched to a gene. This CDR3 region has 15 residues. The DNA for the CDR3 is TGCGCCAGCAGCTTAGGACAGGGGGCTGGAGAGACCCAGTACTTC. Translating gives CASSLGQGAGETQYF.

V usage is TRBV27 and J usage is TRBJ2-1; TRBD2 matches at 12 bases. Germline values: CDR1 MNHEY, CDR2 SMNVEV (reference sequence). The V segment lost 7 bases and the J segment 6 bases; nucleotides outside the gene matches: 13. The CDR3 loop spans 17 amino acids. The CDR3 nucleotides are TGTGCCAGCAACCCGACTAGCGGGAGACAAGGGTCCAATGAGCAGTTCTTC. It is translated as CASNPTSGRQGSNEQFF.

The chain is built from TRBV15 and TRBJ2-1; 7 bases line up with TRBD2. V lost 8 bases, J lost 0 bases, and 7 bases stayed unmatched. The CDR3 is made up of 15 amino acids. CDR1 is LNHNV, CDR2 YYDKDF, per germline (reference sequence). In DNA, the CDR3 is TGTGCCACCTACTCGAGGACTAGCTCCTACAATGAGCAGTTCTTC. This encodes CATYSRTSSYNEQFF.

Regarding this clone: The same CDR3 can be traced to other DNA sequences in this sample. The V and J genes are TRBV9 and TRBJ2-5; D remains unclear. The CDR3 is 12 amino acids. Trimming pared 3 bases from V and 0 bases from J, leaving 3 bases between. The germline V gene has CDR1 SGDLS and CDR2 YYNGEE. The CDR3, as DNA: TGTGCCAGCAGCGCGGACCAAGAGACCCAGTACTTC. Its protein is CASSADQETQYF.

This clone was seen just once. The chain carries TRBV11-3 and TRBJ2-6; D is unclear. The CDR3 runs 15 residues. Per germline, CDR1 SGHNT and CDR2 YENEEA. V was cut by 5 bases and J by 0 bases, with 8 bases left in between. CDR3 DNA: TGTGCCAGCAGCCCCGGTCTCTCTGGGGCCAACGTCCTGACTTTC. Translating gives CASSPGLSGANVLTF. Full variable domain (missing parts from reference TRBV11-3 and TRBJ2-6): EAGVVQSPRYKIIEKKQPVAFWCNPISGHNTLYWYLQNLGQGPELLIRYENEEAVDDSQLPKDRFSAERLKGVDSTLKIQPAELGDSAVYLCASSPGLSGANVLTFGAGSRLTVL.

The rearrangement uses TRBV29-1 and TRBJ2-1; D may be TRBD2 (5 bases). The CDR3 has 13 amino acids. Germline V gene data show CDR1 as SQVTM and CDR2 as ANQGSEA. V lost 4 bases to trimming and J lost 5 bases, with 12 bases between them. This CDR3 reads CSVVVPSHNEQFF. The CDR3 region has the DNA TGCAGCGTTGTGGTCCCTAGCCACAATGAGCAGTTCTTC.

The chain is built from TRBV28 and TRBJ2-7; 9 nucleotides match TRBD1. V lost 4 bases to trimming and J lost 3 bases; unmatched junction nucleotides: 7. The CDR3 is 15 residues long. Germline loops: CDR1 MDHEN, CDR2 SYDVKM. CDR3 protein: CASSYPGQGVYEQYF. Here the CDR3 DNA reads TGTGCCAGCAGTTACCCGGGACAGGGAGTCTACGAGCAGTACTTC.

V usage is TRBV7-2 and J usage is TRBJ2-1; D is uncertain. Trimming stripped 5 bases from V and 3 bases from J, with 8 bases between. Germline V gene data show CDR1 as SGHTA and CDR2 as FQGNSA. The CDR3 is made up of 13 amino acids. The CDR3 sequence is CASSINLYNEQFF. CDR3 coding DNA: TGTGCCAGCAGCATAAATCTCTACAATGAGCAGTTCTTC.

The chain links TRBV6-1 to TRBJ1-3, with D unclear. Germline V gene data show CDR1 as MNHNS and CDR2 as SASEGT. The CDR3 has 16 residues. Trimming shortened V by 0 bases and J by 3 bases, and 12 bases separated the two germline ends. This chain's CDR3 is CASSEALRGIGNTIYF. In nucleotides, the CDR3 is TGTGCCAGCAGTGAAGCGCTTCGGGGTATTGGAAACACCATATATTTT.

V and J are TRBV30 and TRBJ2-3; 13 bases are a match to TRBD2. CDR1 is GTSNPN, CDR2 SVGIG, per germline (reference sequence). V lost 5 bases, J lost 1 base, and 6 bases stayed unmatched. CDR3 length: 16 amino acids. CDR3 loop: CAWALGLAGGTDTQYF. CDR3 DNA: TGTGCCTGGGCCTTAGGACTAGCGGGGGGCACAGATACGCAGTATTTT.

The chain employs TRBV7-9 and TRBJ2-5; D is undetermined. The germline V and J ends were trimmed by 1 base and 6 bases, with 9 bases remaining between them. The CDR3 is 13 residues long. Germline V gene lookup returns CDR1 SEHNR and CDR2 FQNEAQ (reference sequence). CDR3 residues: CASSLVSTKTQYF. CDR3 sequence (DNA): TGTGCCAGCAGCTTAGTCAGTACTAAGACCCAGTACTTC.

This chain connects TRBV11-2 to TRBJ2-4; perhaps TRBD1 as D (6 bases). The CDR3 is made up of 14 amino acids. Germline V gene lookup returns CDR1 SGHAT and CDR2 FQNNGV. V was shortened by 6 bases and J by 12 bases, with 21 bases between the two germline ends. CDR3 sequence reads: CASRDGTRLSRQYF. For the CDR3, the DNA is TGTGCCAGCAGGGATGGGACAAGACTTTCACGTCAGTACTTC.

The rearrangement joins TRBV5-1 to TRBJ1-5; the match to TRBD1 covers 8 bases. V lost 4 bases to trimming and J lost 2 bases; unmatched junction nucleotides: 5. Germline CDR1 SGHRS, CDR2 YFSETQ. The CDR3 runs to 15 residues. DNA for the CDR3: TGCGCCAGCAGCACGACAGGGGCACGCAATCAGCCCCAGCATTTT. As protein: CASSTTGARNQPQHF.

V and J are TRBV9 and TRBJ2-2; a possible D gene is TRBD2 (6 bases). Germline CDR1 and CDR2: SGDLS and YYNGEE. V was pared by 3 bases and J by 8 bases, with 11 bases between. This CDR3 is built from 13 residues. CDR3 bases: TGTGCCAGCAGCGGCAGGGAGGTGGGGGAGCTGTTTTTT. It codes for CASSGREVGELFF.

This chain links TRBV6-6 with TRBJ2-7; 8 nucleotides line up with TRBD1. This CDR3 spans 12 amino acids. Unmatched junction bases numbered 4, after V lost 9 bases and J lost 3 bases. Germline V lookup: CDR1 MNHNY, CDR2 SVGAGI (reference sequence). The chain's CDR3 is CASRQGSYEQYF. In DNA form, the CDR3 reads TGTGCCAGTCGACAGGGGAGCTACGAGCAGTACTTC.

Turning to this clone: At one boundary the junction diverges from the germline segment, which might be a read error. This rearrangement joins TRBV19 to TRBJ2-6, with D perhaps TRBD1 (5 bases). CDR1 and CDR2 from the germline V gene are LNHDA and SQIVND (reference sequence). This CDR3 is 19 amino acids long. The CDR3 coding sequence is TGTGCCAGCTCCTTCTTTTACTTCGGAGCGCCCTCTGGGGCCAACGGCCTGACTTTC. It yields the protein CASSFFYFGAPSGANGLTF.

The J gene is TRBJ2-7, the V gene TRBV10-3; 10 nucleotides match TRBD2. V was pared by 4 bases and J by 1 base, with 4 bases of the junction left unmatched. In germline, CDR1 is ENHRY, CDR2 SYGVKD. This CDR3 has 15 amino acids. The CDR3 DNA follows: TGTGCCATCAGTGCTACTAGCGGGGTATCCTACGAGCAGTACTTC. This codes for CAISATSGVSYEQYF.

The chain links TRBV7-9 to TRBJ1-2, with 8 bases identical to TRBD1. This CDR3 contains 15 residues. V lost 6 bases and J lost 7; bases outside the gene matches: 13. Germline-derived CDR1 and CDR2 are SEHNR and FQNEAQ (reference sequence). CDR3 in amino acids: CASRGQGFVPPGYTF. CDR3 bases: TGTGCCAGCAGAGGACAGGGTTTTGTGCCTCCTGGCTACACCTTC.